Below, 12 T cell receptor beta chains from the same sample are listed, as sequenced in a study of cytomegalovirus exposure and HLA in healthy donors. PCR primers comprised 60 Vbeta and 13 Jbeta primers. Profiled with immunoSEQ multiplex PCR; TCRdb holds only in-frame clones, not every one. The data hold 55,000 to 80,000 clones, with about 72% observed a single time. Input material: PBMCs. The receptors stem from a man aged 40-49 years in good health and CMV-seropositive.

This clone was seen once. The chain employs TRBV28 and TRBJ1-4, with 9 bases matching TRBD1. The CDR3 has 14 residues. V was clipped by 6 bases and J by 5 bases; unmatched bases: 4. In germline, CDR1 is MDHEN, CDR2 SYDVKM. For the CDR3, the DNA is TGTGCCAGCAGCACAGGGGGCGCGAATGAAAAACTGTTTTTT. This codes for CASSTGGANEKLFF.

V and J are TRBV2 and TRBJ1-4; D not resolved. The germline CDR1 and CDR2 sequences are SNHLY and FYNNEI. This CDR3 contains 12 residues. Trimming cost V 7 bases and J 6 bases, with 9 bases left between them. DNA for the CDR3: TGTGCCAGCACTGGTGGGCATGAAAAACTGTTTTTT. It yields the protein CASTGGHEKLFF. The full variable domain, with the rest looked up from reference TRBV2 and TRBJ1-4, is EPEVTQTPSHQVTQMGQEVILRCVPISNHLYFYWYRQILGQKVEFLVSFYNNEISEKSEIFDDQFSVERPDGSNFTLKIRSTKLEDSAMYFCASTGGHEKLFFGSGTQLSVL.

The J gene is TRBJ1-6, the V gene TRBV4-2; no clear D. Germline-derived CDR1 and CDR2 are LGHNA and YNFKEQ. With 0 bases removed from V and 11 bases from J, the gap between germline ends came to 8 bases. This CDR3 has 13 amino acids. As DNA, the CDR3 is TGTGCCAGCAGCCAAGATGAGGAAACACCCCTCCACTTT. Amino acids: CASSQDEETPLHF.

The chain links TRBV5-4 to TRBJ1-1; the match to TRBD1 covers 8 bases. The CDR3 consists of 15 residues. The germline gives CDR1 SGHNT, CDR2 YYREEE (reference sequence). V lost 2 bases and J lost 4; bases outside the gene matches: 7. The CDR3 bases are TGTGCCAGCAGCTTACCCGACAGGGGTCCCACTGAAGCTTTCTTT. Residues: CASSLPDRGPTEAFF.

This clone has only one observation. The chain couples TRBV7-6 to TRBJ1-6; D unclear. The length of the CDR3 is 13 residues. Germline V gene sequence: CDR1 SGHVS, CDR2 FNYEAQ. The ends were cut back, 3 bases at V and 7 bases at J, with 7 bases in the middle. CDR3 protein: CASSLGGNSPLHF. CDR3 DNA: TGTGCCAGCAGCTTGGGAGGGAATTCACCCCTCCACTTT.

The rearrangement links TRBV28 to TRBJ2-2; possibly TRBD2 for D (5 bases). Trimming removed 8 bases from V and 1 base from J, with 8 bases in between. Germline CDR1 is MDHEN and CDR2 is SYDVKM. The CDR3 is 13 residues long. In nucleotides, the CDR3 is TGTGCCAGCTACCGGGGGAACACCGGGGAGCTGTTTTTT. Amino acid sequence: CASYRGNTGELFF.

This chain links TRBV5-4 with TRBJ2-3, with 13 positions matching TRBD2. V lost 6 bases, J lost 6 bases, and 7 bases stayed unmatched. CDR1 is SGHNT, CDR2 YYREEE, per germline (reference sequence). CDR3 length equals 15 residues. Here the CDR3 reads CASKLAGGPADTQYF. The CDR3 DNA reads TGTGCCAGCAAACTAGCGGGGGGGCCGGCGGATACGCAGTATTTT.

The sample holds one count of this clone. CDR3 bases: TGTGCCAGCAGTTTACAAGCTAGTGGCTACGAGCAGTACTTC. Translating gives CASSLQASGYEQYF. The rearrangement joins TRBV27 to TRBJ2-7; D not certain. V gave up 2 bases and J gave up 3 bases, with 11 bases separating them. Germline V gene lookup returns CDR1 MNHEY and CDR2 SMNVEV (reference sequence). The CDR3 sequence is 14 residues long.

The chain employs TRBV14 and TRBJ2-3; D possibly corresponds to TRBD1 (6 bases). V lost 2 bases and J lost 5, with 8 bases in between. Germline V CDR1 and CDR2: SGHDN, FVKESK. The CDR3 totals 13 residues. The DNA of the CDR3 is TGTGCCAGCAGCCAACAACAGGGAGATACGCAGTATTTT. Protein: CASSQQQGDTQYF.

In the case of this clone: The identical CDR3 is also encoded by other nucleotide sequences in the sample. The V call is TRBV11-2, the J call TRBJ1-6; 7 nucleotides agree with TRBD1. Germline assignment: CDR1 SGHAT and CDR2 FQNNGV. The CDR3 contains 15 residues. V lost 1 base and J lost 8; bases outside the gene matches: 5. CDR3 in amino acids: CASSLGQGFDSPLHF. The DNA of the CDR3 is TGTGCCAGCAGCTTAGGACAGGGTTTTGATTCACCCCTCCACTTT.

This sequence joins TRBV28 and TRBJ1-2; D not resolved. Germline-derived CDR1 and CDR2 are MDHEN and SYDVKM. This CDR3 is 16 amino acids long. Trimming took 5 bases from V and 8 from J, leaving 24 bases between them. CDR3: CASSPTWGGEEGGYTF. Here the CDR3 DNA reads TGTGCCAGCAGTCCCACCTGGGGTGGGGAGGAAGGAGGCTACACCTTC.

The chain uses TRBV20-1 and TRBJ1-2; D is ambiguous. V lost 6 bases and J lost 4, with 6 bases in between. CDR1 DFQATT and CDR2 SNEGSKA come from the germline V gene (reference sequence). This CDR3 has 10 amino acids. The CDR3 nucleotides read TGCAGTGCCCCGAGCTATGGCTACACCTTC. Its translation: CSAPSYGYTF.